What follows are 26 T cell receptor beta chains derived from one specimen sequenced in a study of T cell clones after liver transplantation. Profiled with immunoSEQ multiplex PCR; TCRdb holds only in-frame clones, not every one. The top ten hold over 0.9% of the sample, which has approximately 100,000 clones, around 86% seen once. Here the sequenced sample was CD4+ T cells from blood, taken before liver transplant. The receptor source for this set is a human donor who received a liver transplant.

The chain recombines TRBV5-1 with TRBJ2-3; D may be TRBD1 (6 bases). The CDR3 has 14 amino acids. Trimming left V 7 bases short and J 1 base short, with 13 bases between. Germline CDR1 and CDR2: SGHRS and YFSETQ. CDR3 nucleotides: TGCGCCAGCTCAGGGGAACGAGGCACAGATACGCAGTATTTT. Its protein is CASSGERGTDTQYF. The whole variable domain, remainder taken from reference TRBV5-1 and TRBJ2-3, is KAGVTQTPRYLIKTRGQQVTLSCSPISGHRSVSWYQQTPGQGLQFLFEYFSETQRNKGNFPGRFSGRQFSNSRSEMNVSTLELGDSALYLCASSGERGTDTQYFGPGTRLTVL.

The chain has TRBV30 and TRBJ1-1, with 7 bases aligning to TRBD1. Germline trimming cut 5 bases from V and 0 bases from J; bases unmatched to any gene: 6. Germline CDR1 reads GTSNPN; CDR2 reads SVGIG (reference sequence). The length of the CDR3 is 14 residues. The CDR3 reads CAWRTGWMNTEAFF. The DNA of the CDR3 is TGTGCCTGGCGGACAGGTTGGATGAACACTGAAGCTTTCTTT.

The count of this clone is one. In DNA, the CDR3 is TGTGCTAGTTCTTTGTGGGCAGGGAACACCGGGGAGCTGTTTTTT. The encoded protein is CASSLWAGNTGELFF. The chain recombines TRBV12-5 with TRBJ2-2; no reliable D call. Between the trimmed V and J ends, which lost 8 bases and 1 base, there was a span of 14 bases. CDR1 and CDR2 from the germline V gene are LGHNT and FRNRAP. The CDR3 runs to 15 residues. Full variable domain (missing parts from reference TRBV12-5 and TRBJ2-2): DARVTQTPRHKVTEMGQEVTMRCQPILGHNTVFWYRQTMMQGLELLAYFRNRAPLDDSGMPKDRFSAEMPDATLATLKIQPSEPRDSAVYFCASSLWAGNTGELFFGEGSRLTVL.

The chain joins TRBV28 to TRBJ1-2; D perhaps matches TRBD1 (5 bases). The CDR3 extends over 13 amino acids. The V and J ends lost 6 bases and 4 bases respectively, with 12 bases between them. Germline V gene data show CDR1 as MDHEN and CDR2 as SYDVKM. The CDR3 reads CASRETEVYGYTF. CDR3 in DNA: TGTGCCAGCAGGGAGACAGAAGTCTATGGCTACACCTTC.

This clone turned up a few times. The chain employs TRBV9 and TRBJ2-3; 12 bases match TRBD2. With V trimmed by 2 bases and J by 1 base, 2 bases remained unmatched. This CDR3 is built from 16 residues. Germline CDR1 SGDLS, CDR2 YYNGEE. CDR3: CASSVSSGGGTDTQYF. In DNA form, the CDR3 reads TGTGCCAGCAGCGTCTCTAGCGGGGGGGGCACAGATACGCAGTATTTT.

The chain carries TRBV20-1 and TRBJ1-1; D ambiguous. Germline values: CDR1 DFQATT, CDR2 SNEGSKA (reference sequence). CDR3 length equals 11 residues. V lost 7 bases, J lost 1 base, and 7 bases lay in between. In DNA, the CDR3 is TGCAGTGGAGCGAAGAACACTGAAGCTTTCTTT. As protein: CSGAKNTEAFF.

J is TRBJ1-1 and V is TRBV9; 8 nucleotides align to TRBD1. The CDR3 loop spans 15 amino acids. Germline trimming cut 0 bases from V and 5 bases from J; bases unmatched to any gene: 6. The germline V gene encodes CDR1 SGDLS and CDR2 YYNGEE. The CDR3 DNA reads as TGTGCCAGCAGCGTAGCTGGACAGGGAGGTACTGAAGCTTTCTTT. Amino acids: CASSVAGQGGTEAFF.

This clone was seen many times. This chain joins TRBV19 and TRBJ1-1, with TRBD1 identical over 7 bases. The CDR3 has 13 residues. CDR1 and CDR2 (germline): LNHDA, SQIVND (reference sequence). V was pared by 2 bases and J by 11 bases, with 8 bases of the junction left unmatched. CDR3 amino acids: CASSIRGQLTAFF. CDR3 sequence (DNA): TGTGCCAGTAGTATAAGGGGACAGCTAACGGCTTTCTTT.

V is TRBV6-5 and J is TRBJ1-2, with D unresolved. The V and J ends lost 9 bases and 1 base respectively, with 9 bases between them. The CDR3 has 12 residues. Germline CDR1 reads MNHEY; CDR2 reads SVGAGI. The CDR3 DNA is TGTGCCAGTAGCCGTAGTAACTATGGCTACACCTTC. Translating gives CASSRSNYGYTF.

The V and J genes are TRBV7-9 and TRBJ1-4; 9 positions agree with TRBD1. The V gene's germline CDR1 is SEHNR and CDR2 FQNEAQ (reference sequence). The CDR3 is 14 amino acids. Trimming took 5 bases from V and 5 from J; bases not matched to a gene: 3. CDR3 in amino acids: CASSVDRGNEKLFF. Here the CDR3 DNA reads TGTGCCAGCAGCGTCGACAGGGGGAATGAAAAACTGTTTTTT. Full variable domain (missing parts from reference TRBV7-9 and TRBJ1-4): DTGVSQNPRHKITKRGQNVTFRCDPISEHNRLYWYRQTLGQGPEFLTYFQNEAQLEKSRLLSDRFSAERPKGSFSTLEIQRTEQGDSAMYLCASSVDRGNEKLFFGSGTQLSVL.

The chain employs TRBV6-5 and TRBJ1-1, with a tentative D call TRBD1 (5 bases). This CDR3 has 14 residues. V lost 7 bases and J lost 0, with 12 bases in between. Germline CDR1 is MNHEY and CDR2 is SVGAGI. The CDR3 DNA sequence: TGTGCCAGCACTGAGGGGCCCTTGAACACTGAAGCTTTCTTT. Translated: CASTEGPLNTEAFF.

The gene calls are TRBV10-1 and TRBJ1-2; D remains ambiguous. Looked up from germline, CDR1 is WNHNN and CDR2 is SYGVQD (reference sequence). The V and J ends lost 2 bases and 4 bases respectively, with 8 bases between them. The CDR3 runs to 13 residues. CDR3 sequence: CASSETVGYGYTF. The CDR3 DNA reads as TGCGCCAGCAGTGAGACGGTGGGCTATGGCTACACCTTC.

This clone showed up just once. The chain is built from TRBV5-1 and TRBJ2-1; 7 bases are shared with TRBD1. With V trimmed by 0 bases and J by 0 bases, 0 bases remained unmatched. There are 15 residues in the CDR3. Germline V CDR1 and CDR2: SGHRS, YFSETQ. The CDR3 DNA follows: TGCGCCAGCAGCTTGGGGGACAGCTCCTACAATGAGCAGTTCTTC. It translates to CASSLGDSSYNEQFF.

V is TRBV4-1 and J is TRBJ1-1; TRBD1 is a possible D gene (5 bases). There are 14 residues in the CDR3. V was pared by 2 bases and J by 3 bases, with 10 bases between. CDR1 is MGHRA, CDR2 YSYEKL, per germline. CDR3 DNA: TGCGCCAGCAGCCAACCAGGGAGGGACACTGAAGCTTTCTTT. Protein sequence: CASSQPGRDTEAFF.

This chain connects TRBV5-1 to TRBJ2-7; 10 nucleotides line up with TRBD2. Germline V gene data show CDR1 as SGHRS and CDR2 as YFSETQ. The CDR3 covers 16 residues. J lost 6 bases, V lost 0 bases, and 9 bases had no gene match. CDR3 in amino acids: CASSLERSGRAGEQYF. The CDR3 nucleotides read TGCGCCAGCAGCTTGGAAAGAAGCGGGAGGGCTGGCGAGCAGTACTTC.

The chain employs TRBV18 and TRBJ2-2; D ambiguous. V lost 8 bases and J lost 4, with 17 bases in between. Germline-derived CDR1 and CDR2 are KGHSH and LQKENI. The CDR3 is made up of 15 amino acids. The CDR3 loop reads CASPIGPTSTGELFF. Here the CDR3 DNA reads TGTGCCAGCCCAATTGGACCGACGAGCACCGGGGAGCTGTTTTTT.

The gene calls are TRBV19 and TRBJ1-5, with D possibly TRBD1 on 5 matching bases. The V end lost 4 bases, the J end lost 1 base, and 8 bases lay between the germline ends. Germline V gene lookup returns CDR1 LNHDA and CDR2 SQIVND (reference sequence). The CDR3 is made up of 14 amino acids. CDR3 protein: CASSNRDSNQPQHF. The DNA for the CDR3 is TGTGCCAGTAGTAACCGGGACAGCAATCAGCCCCAGCATTTT.

V usage is TRBV19 and J usage is TRBJ1-2; weak D call: TRBD1 (5 bases). The CDR3 has 15 amino acids. V was trimmed by 3 bases and J by 4 bases, leaving 15 bases between them. Germline V gene data show CDR1 as LNHDA and CDR2 as SQIVND (reference sequence). CDR3 coding DNA: TGTGCCAGTAGTATTGCGCGGGGCTCTCCCTATGGCTACACCTTC. It translates to CASSIARGSPYGYTF. The full variable domain, completed using reference TRBV19 and TRBJ1-2, is DGGITQSPKYLFRKEGQNVTLSCEQNLNHDAMYWYRQDPGQGLRLIYYSQIVNDFQKGDIAEGYSVSREKKESFPLTVTSAQKNPTAFYLCASSIARGSPYGYTFGSGTRLTVV.

About this clone: Since a much larger clone is just one base distant, this may be a read error. The sample contains more than one DNA sequence encoding this CDR3. The J gene is TRBJ1-2, the V gene TRBV28; no clear D gene. V lost 6 bases and J 5 bases, leaving 13 bases between the germline ends. The CDR3 spans 13 residues. Germline values: CDR1 MDHEN, CDR2 SYDVKM. CDR3 in amino acids: CASRPRDGYGYTF. CDR3 sequence (DNA): TGTGCCAGCAGGCCCCGGGATGGATATGGCTACACCTTC.

The rearrangement uses TRBV18 and TRBJ2-3; D might be TRBD2 (6 bases). Trimming stripped 6 bases from V and 6 bases from J, with 13 bases between. The CDR3 totals 13 residues. Germline CDR1 KGHSH, CDR2 LQKENI. The CDR3 reads CASSQSRGDTQYF. CDR3 nucleotides: TGTGCCAGCTCCCAAAGTCGGGGGGATACGCAGTATTTT. Full variable domain (outside the CDR3, taken from reference TRBV18 and TRBJ2-3): NAGVMQNPRHLVRRRGQEARLRCSPMKGHSHVYWYRQLPEEGLKFMVYLQKENIIDESGMPKERFSAEFPKEGPSILRIQQVVRGDSAAYFCASSQSRGDTQYFGPGTRLTVL.

The chain is built from TRBV14 and TRBJ2-7, with 9 bases lining up with TRBD2. This CDR3 contains 14 residues. The junction had 3 bases not matched to a gene; V was cut back by 4 bases and J by 2 bases. Germline lookup yields CDR1 SGHDN and CDR2 FVKESK. CDR3 nucleotides: TGTGCCAGCAGCCTGACTAGCGGAGCCTACGAGCAGTACTTC. Protein product: CASSLTSGAYEQYF.

For the CDR3, the DNA is TGTGCCAGTAGTATCCGACACGACCTAGCCAAAAACATTCAGTACTTC. Translated, it gives CASSIRHDLAKNIQYF. The V gene is TRBV19, the J gene TRBJ2-4; no clear D gene. There are 16 residues in the CDR3. The germline V and J ends were trimmed by 3 bases and 0 bases, with 12 bases remaining between them. Looked up from germline, CDR1 is LNHDA and CDR2 is SQIVND (reference sequence).

Regarding this clone: A read error may produce the germline difference seen at one junction end. This sequence joins TRBV6-1 and TRBJ1-4; D might be TRBD1 (5 bases). Germline V gene sequence: CDR1 MNHNS, CDR2 SASEGT. The CDR3 consists of 13 residues. This CDR3 reads CVANRPGSEKLFF. CDR3 coding DNA: TGCGTAGCCAACAGGCCGGGGAGTGAAAAACTGTTTTTT.

The chain joins TRBV5-1 to TRBJ1-3, with TRBD1 as a possible D gene (5 bases). The germline V gene encodes CDR1 SGHRS and CDR2 YFSETQ. CDR3 size: 16 residues. The V gene lost 4 bases and the J gene lost 0 bases, with 14 bases spanning the gap. The CDR3 coding sequence is TGCGCCAGCAGCCCGAAGACTGGGGGCTCTGGAAACACCATATATTTT. It translates to CASSPKTGGSGNTIYF.

The gene calls are TRBV9 and TRBJ2-3; 7 bases line up with TRBD2. This CDR3 comprises 15 residues. CDR1 and CDR2 from the germline V gene are SGDLS and YYNGEE. V shed 0 bases, J shed 1 base, and the junction held 2 bases outside the gene matches. Here the CDR3 DNA reads TGTGCCAGCAGCGTAGGTGCGGGGGGCACAGATACGCAGTATTTT. Translated, it gives CASSVGAGGTDTQYF.

The J gene is TRBJ1-1, the V gene TRBV7-2, with 9 nucleotides matching TRBD1. The V gene end was trimmed by 5 bases and the J gene end by 1 base; junction bases not matched to a gene: 5. Germline-derived CDR1 and CDR2 are SGHTA and FQGNSA. The CDR3 has 15 residues. This CDR3 reads CASSLNRGQNTEAFF. The CDR3, as DNA: TGTGCCAGCAGCCTTAACAGGGGGCAGAACACTGAAGCTTTCTTT.